A single sample gave rise to the 11 T cell receptor beta chains below, sequenced in a study of PD-1 blockade in classical Hodgkin lymphoma. The assay was immunoSEQ multiplex PCR, and TCRdb's table has in-frame clones only and misses some. The sample includes around 66,000 clones, roughly nine tenths of them seen just once. Relapses following autologous stem cell transplantation were seen in all patients, with brentuximab vedotin exposure varying. This material consisted of peripheral blood mononuclear cells (PBMCs), taken at baseline. These receptors originate from a human donor with classical Hodgkin lymphoma.

This sequence joins TRBV27 and TRBJ2-1; no firm D call. Germline values: CDR1 MNHEY, CDR2 SMNVEV (reference sequence). The CDR3 covers 13 residues. Trimming took 4 bases from V and 2 from J, leaving 6 bases between them. CDR3 protein: CASSSAAYNEQFF. CDR3 sequence (DNA): TGTGCCAGCAGTTCGGCGGCCTACAATGAGCAGTTCTTC.

The rearrangement uses TRBV30 and TRBJ1-1; no clear D. Trimming shortened V by 0 bases and J by 0 bases, and 17 bases separated the two germline ends. The germline V gene encodes CDR1 GTSNPN and CDR2 SVGIG (reference sequence). This CDR3 comprises 17 residues. CDR3 sequence (DNA): TGTGCCTGGAGTGTAGAAATGGGATTTAACGTGAACACTGAAGCTTTCTTT. Its translation: CAWSVEMGFNVNTEAFF.

This clone was recorded only once. The chain employs TRBV9 and TRBJ1-2, with 7 bases fitting TRBD1. After removal of 5 bases from V and 6 bases from J, the junction contained 7 bases not matched to a gene. Germline V gene lookup returns CDR1 SGDLS and CDR2 YYNGEE. The CDR3 runs to 13 residues. The CDR3 DNA reads TGTGCCAGCAGTCAGGGGGTTTATGATGGCTACACCTTC. Its protein is CASSQGVYDGYTF.

The chain is built from TRBV30 and TRBJ1-2; D is undetermined. Germline loops: CDR1 GTSNPN, CDR2 SVGIG (reference sequence). CDR3 size: 15 residues. The V and J ends lost 0 bases and 7 bases respectively, with 18 bases between them. The CDR3 protein is CAWSVQGILSGGYTF. CDR3 nucleotides: TGTGCCTGGAGTGTACAAGGGATCCTGAGCGGTGGCTACACCTTC.

Written as DNA, the CDR3 is TGTGCCACCGGGGTCCTCCCCTTGACCGGGGAGCTGTTTTTT. This gives the protein CATGVLPLTGELFF. J is TRBJ2-2 and V is TRBV2, with D tentatively TRBD2 (5 bases). V lost 10 bases to trimming and J lost 5 bases, with 17 bases between them. The CDR3 sequence is 14 residues long. Germline assignment: CDR1 SNHLY and CDR2 FYNNEI. Together with reference TRBV2 and TRBJ2-2, the CDR3 gives the full variable domain: EPEVTQTPSHQVTQMGQEVILRCVPISNHLYFYWYRQILGQKVEFLVSFYNNEISEKSEIFDDQFSVERPDGSNFTLKIRSTKLEDSAMYFCATGVLPLTGELFFGEGSRLTVL.

The rearrangement links TRBV7-9 to TRBJ2-5; the D call may be TRBD1 or TRBD2 (5 bases each). The CDR3 runs 14 residues. V was cut by 6 bases and J by 5 bases, with 16 bases left in between. CDR1 and CDR2 (germline): SEHNR, FQNEAQ (reference sequence). The CDR3 region is CASSPAGWGETQYF. CDR3 nucleotides: TGTGCCAGCAGTCCGGCAGGATGGGGGGAGACCCAGTACTTC.

V usage is TRBV18 and J usage is TRBJ1-1; no definite D call. This CDR3 is built from 13 residues. Looked up from germline, CDR1 is KGHSH and CDR2 is LQKENI. Trimming shortened V by 3 bases and J by 1 base, and 6 bases separated the two germline ends. The CDR3 spells CASSPWGNTEAFF. CDR3 DNA sequence: TGTGCCAGCTCACCGTGGGGGAACACTGAAGCTTTCTTT.

A single count supports this clone. This chain joins TRBV5-6 and TRBJ2-3; D ambiguous. Germline values: CDR1 SGHDT, CDR2 YYEEEE. V shed 1 base and J shed 0 bases, with 9 bases lying between them. The CDR3 is 15 residues long. The CDR3 sequence is CASSLRPKSTDTQYF. The CDR3 coding sequence is TGTGCCAGCAGCTTGAGACCCAAAAGCACAGATACGCAGTATTTT.

This rearrangement joins TRBV6-1 to TRBJ1-5, with D hard to call. Germline values: CDR1 MNHNS, CDR2 SASEGT. Deletions cut 4 bases from V and 5 bases from J, with 3 bases between. This CDR3 is 11 amino acids long. The CDR3 here is CASSGDQPQHF. DNA for the CDR3: TGTGCCAGCAGTGGCGATCAGCCCCAGCATTTT.

The rearrangement uses TRBV5-1 and TRBJ2-2; 11 bases line up with TRBD2. V gave up 1 base and J gave up 0 bases; unmatched junction bases: 8. Germline V gene lookup returns CDR1 SGHRS and CDR2 YFSETQ. The CDR3 runs to 19 residues. This CDR3 is CASSLTPTSGGANTGELFF. The CDR3 DNA sequence: TGCGCCAGCAGCTTGACACCTACTAGCGGGGGAGCGAACACCGGGGAGCTGTTTTTT.

The CDR3 reads CASSPPPGGLSYNEQFF. The DNA of the CDR3 is TGTGCCAGCTCACCCCCCCCCGGAGGTCTATCCTACAATGAGCAGTTCTTC. The chain uses TRBV18 and TRBJ2-1; TRBD2 might be the D (5 bases). The V and J ends lost 3 bases and 1 base respectively, with 16 bases between them. CDR1 KGHSH and CDR2 LQKENI come from the germline V gene. This CDR3 region has 17 residues.